The clone carrying this TCR beta chain was seen at least ten times. Its antigen is as yet unknown. Each diagnosis was grounded in clinical symptoms, serum thyroxine and TRAb, thyroid ultrasound, and orbital computed tomography. This sample was taken from a study of T cells in Graves' hyperthyroidism and ophthalmopathy. General observations from the study: In blood, most of the thyroid clonotypes expanded above 0.001 were also present.

What was amplified from RNA transcripts were TCR beta CDR3 regions. During a first-round RT-PCR of the TCR CDR3, the HTBI primer set was used. TCRdb re-called the multiplex PCR reads with MiXCR, one entry per CDR3 protein. The sample lists about 350,000 distinct CDR3 sequences; about 16% were seen once. The source is a woman aged 60-70 years with Graves' ophthalmopathy. Sequenced material: blood.

The CDR3 loop reads CASSLIAGPVYEQYF. The CDR3 bases are TGTGCCAGCAGCTTAATAGCAGGGCCCGTTTACGAGCAGTACTTC. The J gene is TRBJ2-7, the V gene TRBV7-6, with a tentative D call TRBD1 (5 bases). CDR1 and CDR2 from the germline V gene are SGHVS and FNYEAQ. The V and J ends lost 2 bases and 4 bases respectively, with 15 bases between them. This CDR3 has 15 residues.